The 2 T cell receptor beta chains below were found in one sample sequenced in a study of metastatic and nonmetastatic thyroid tumors. Every patient underwent thyroid surgery untreated. With MiXCR, TCRdb reprocessed the PCR reads. This sample yields approximately 35,000 clones, of which around 17% are seen a single time; under 15% belongs to the top ten. The sample taken for sequencing was blood. These receptor sequences come from a male donor with papillary thyroid cancer or a benign thyroid nodule (not recorded which). Some clones in this sample may be carry-over from other donors' samples.

The chain has TRBV10-3 and TRBJ2-2; D tentatively fits TRBD1 or TRBD2 (5 bases each). This CDR3 region has 14 residues. V gave up 4 bases and J gave up 3 bases, with 9 bases separating them. Germline CDR1 reads ENHRY; CDR2 reads SYGVKD. The chain's CDR3 is CAISAGPYTGELFF. The CDR3 coding sequence is TGTGCCATCAGTGCGGGACCGTACACCGGGGAGCTGTTTTTT.

The genes are TRBV2 and TRBJ2-6, with D perhaps TRBD1 (6 bases). Trimming left V 5 bases short and J 4 bases short, with 33 bases between. Germline CDR1 SNHLY, CDR2 FYNNEI. The CDR3 has 22 amino acids. CDR3 coding DNA: TGTGCCAGCAGTCCCCCCTCCCCAGACAGGCCCCATATCTCTGAGGGGGCCAACGTCCTGACTTTC. As protein: CASSPPSPDRPHISEGANVLTF.